These 24 T cell receptor beta chains were sequenced from one sample in a study of blood T cell repertoires in COVID-19. The method was immunoSEQ multiplex PCR; TCRdb's version includes in-frame clones alone and lacks a portion of them. Of approximately 170,000 clones in the sample, around 89% were seen once. Sequencing was done on a sample of PBMCs or T cells enriched from blood (not recorded which). The receptor source for this set is a woman younger than 35 who had recovered from COVID-19.

The count of this clone is one. This chain links TRBV28 with TRBJ1-2, with D possibly being TRBD1 (6 bases). Germline V gene data show CDR1 as MDHEN and CDR2 as SYDVKM. Deletions cut 6 bases from V and 4 bases from J, with 18 bases between. The CDR3 totals 15 residues. This chain's CDR3 is CASRDFWGPAYGYTF. The CDR3 DNA is TGTGCCAGCAGGGACTTCTGGGGGCCGGCCTATGGCTACACCTTC.

The V call is TRBV15, the J call TRBJ1-3; TRBD1 matches 12 bases. Germline CDR1 is LNHNV and CDR2 is YYDKDF (reference sequence). CDR3 length: 17 residues. V was pared by 5 bases and J by 1 base, with 6 bases of the junction left unmatched. The CDR3 coding sequence is TGTGCCACCAGCTGGGACAGGGGGCTGTTTTCTGGAAACACCATATATTTT. It encodes CATSWDRGLFSGNTIYF.

The chain combines TRBV7-8 with TRBJ1-5; D unresolved. V lost 1 base and J lost 3, with 7 bases in between. Germline CDR1 is SGHVS and CDR2 is FQNEAQ. The CDR3 loop spans 14 amino acids. The CDR3 region is CASSLGTPNQPQHF. The CDR3 coding sequence is TGTGCCAGCAGCTTAGGGACTCCCAATCAGCCCCAGCATTTT.

This chain links TRBV6-5 with TRBJ2-3; 7 bases match TRBD2. This CDR3 contains 15 residues. In germline, CDR1 is MNHEY, CDR2 SVGAGI. The V and J ends lost 2 bases and 4 bases, in that order; junction bases with no gene match: 6. The CDR3 bases are TGTGCCAGCAGTTACGGGGGAGGGAGCTCAGATACGCAGTATTTT. Amino acid sequence: CASSYGGGSSDTQYF.

CDR3 sequence reads: CASSLAVGREGTQYF. CDR3 coding DNA: TGCGCCAGCAGCTTGGCCGTCGGGAGGGAAGGGACCCAGTACTTC. The V call is TRBV5-1, the J call TRBJ2-5; 8 nucleotides line up with TRBD2. The ends lost 0 bases at V and 7 bases at J; junction bases unmatched: 8. Looked up from germline, CDR1 is SGHRS and CDR2 is YFSETQ. The CDR3 has 15 residues.

Here the CDR3 reads CASSYQGVREYF. In nucleotides, the CDR3 is TGTGCCAGCAGTTATCAGGGGGTGAGGGAGTACTTC. This chain joins TRBV7-9 and TRBJ2-7, with 7 bases that match TRBD1. CDR1 and CDR2 from the germline V gene are SEHNR and FQNEAQ (reference sequence). This CDR3 region has 12 residues. J gave up 11 bases and V 6 bases, and 10 bases lay outside the gene matches. The whole variable domain, remainder taken from reference TRBV7-9 and TRBJ2-7, is DTGVSQNPRHKITKRGQNVTFRCDPISEHNRLYWYRQTLGQGPEFLTYFQNEAQLEKSRLLSDRFSAERPKGSFSTLEIQRTEQGDSAMYLCASSYQGVREYFGPGTRLTVT.

Note on this clone: One end of the junction is discordant with germline, which a read error may explain. V usage is TRBV7-7 and J usage is TRBJ1-1, with D uncertain. This CDR3 region has 16 residues. Germline lookup yields CDR1 SSHAT and CDR2 FNYEAQ (reference sequence). The CDR3 protein is CASSFGAAWRNTEAFF. CDR3 coding DNA: TGTGCTAGCAGCTTTGGCGCAGCATGGAGGAACACTGAAGCTTTCTTT.

The chain combines TRBV28 with TRBJ1-5; 8 nucleotides agree with TRBD1. The CDR3 runs to 17 residues. Germline CDR1 reads MDHEN; CDR2 reads SYDVKM. V trimming: 2 bases; J trimming: 0 bases; junction bases outside the gene matches: 6. This CDR3 is CASSLDRGTYSNQPQHF. The DNA for the CDR3 is TGTGCCAGCAGTTTAGACAGGGGCACTTATAGCAATCAGCCCCAGCATTTT.

The chain joins TRBV28 to TRBJ2-3; 10 bases fit TRBD2. The CDR3 is made up of 14 amino acids. In germline, CDR1 is MDHEN, CDR2 SYDVKM. Trimming took 6 bases from V and 6 from J; bases not matched to a gene: 6. DNA of the CDR3: TGTGCCAGCAGAGAAAGCGGGAGGGGGGATACGCAGTATTTT. It translates to CASRESGRGDTQYF. Using reference TRBV28 and TRBJ2-3 for the parts outside the CDR3, the full variable domain is DVKVTQSSRYLVKRTGEKVFLECVQDMDHENMFWYRQDPGLGLRLIYFSYDVKMKEKGDIPEGYSVSREKKERFSLILESASTNQTSMYLCASRESGRGDTQYFGPGTRLTVL.

The chain employs TRBV27 and TRBJ1-5; 8 bases agree with TRBD1. Germline CDR1 is MNHEY and CDR2 is SMNVEV (reference sequence). The V gene end was trimmed by 6 bases and the J gene end by 5 bases; junction bases not matched to a gene: 9. This CDR3 has 15 amino acids. The CDR3 region has the DNA TGTGCCAGCAGGGGAGGACAGGGTGGTTATCAGCCCCAGCATTTT. Translation: CASRGGQGGYQPQHF.

The chain carries TRBV28 and TRBJ2-5, with unresolved D. In germline, CDR1 is MDHEN, CDR2 SYDVKM. Trimming shortened V by 6 bases and J by 1 base, and 3 bases separated the two germline ends. The CDR3 contains 11 residues. The chain's CDR3 is CASRAQETQYF. CDR3 in DNA: TGTGCCAGCAGGGCCCAAGAGACCCAGTACTTC.

The genes are TRBV19 and TRBJ1-1; D gene ambiguous. This CDR3 is built from 12 residues. Germline CDR1 reads LNHDA; CDR2 reads SQIVND (reference sequence). The V end lost 4 bases, the J end lost 1 base, and 4 bases lay between the germline ends. The chain's CDR3 is CASSRQNTEAFF. CDR3 in DNA: TGTGCCAGTAGTAGACAGAACACTGAAGCTTTCTTT.

The chain combines TRBV27 with TRBJ1-3; D call uncertain. Germline lookup yields CDR1 MNHEY and CDR2 SMNVEV (reference sequence). The V and J ends lost 4 bases and 2 bases respectively, with 12 bases between them. This CDR3 is 15 amino acids long. The CDR3 coding sequence is TGTGCCAGCAGTTCCGGAGGGTTAACTGGAAACACCATATATTTT. Amino acids: CASSSGGLTGNTIYF.

The chain's CDR3 is CASTPPQGLGQPQHF. CDR3 bases: TGTGCCAGCACCCCACCCCAGGGTCTGGGTCAGCCCCAGCATTTT. The rearrangement links TRBV6-6 to TRBJ1-5; D may be TRBD1 (5 bases). The CDR3 spans 15 residues. Between the trimmed V and J ends, which lost 7 bases and 6 bases, there was a span of 19 bases. Germline V CDR1 and CDR2: MNHNY, SVGAGI (reference sequence).

This clone appeared a single time. CDR3 in amino acids: CASSQGEWTEAFF. CDR3 bases: TGTGCCAGCAGCCAGGGGGAATGGACTGAAGCTTTCTTT. The rearrangement links TRBV12-3 or TRBV12-4 to TRBJ1-1, with 7 bases lining up with TRBD1. This CDR3 region has 13 residues. V was clipped by 6 bases and J by 5 bases; unmatched bases: 6.

The V and J genes are TRBV6-5 and TRBJ2-1, with D tentatively TRBD2 (6 bases). Per the germline V gene, CDR1 is MNHEY and CDR2 is SVGAGI. This CDR3 has 15 residues. V lost 2 bases, J lost 4 bases, and 12 bases lay in between. CDR3 region: CASSYGGKGYNEQFF. CDR3 nucleotide sequence: TGTGCCAGCAGTTACGGCGGGAAGGGTTACAATGAGCAGTTCTTC.

The chain carries TRBV27 and TRBJ1-2; TRBD1 matches at 9 bases. Trimming removed 5 bases from V and 3 bases from J; junction bases left unmatched: 10. Germline V gene data show CDR1 as MNHEY and CDR2 as SMNVEV (reference sequence). CDR3 length: 16 amino acids. In nucleotides, the CDR3 is TGTGCCAGCAGTCCTTACGGACAGGGGATGTACTATGGCTACACCTTC. It codes for CASSPYGQGMYYGYTF.

This chain connects TRBV3-1 (or the pseudogene TRBV3-2) to TRBJ2-1; TRBD2 agrees at 11 bases. Trimming at V came to 8 bases and at J to 15 bases, leaving 12 bases not matched to a gene. Germline lookup yields CDR1 LGHDT and CDR2 YNNKEL (reference sequence). This CDR3 region has 13 residues. In DNA, the CDR3 is TGTGCCAGCCTCCCCACTAGCGGGAGTAAGCTGTTCTTC. Translated, it gives CASLPTSGSKLFF.

The V and J genes are TRBV7-8 and TRBJ1-2; weak D call: TRBD1 (5 bases). Deletions cut 1 base from V and 3 bases from J, with 24 bases between. This CDR3 is 19 amino acids long. Germline V gene data show CDR1 as SGHVS and CDR2 as FQNEAQ. CDR3 region: CASSLEVKGAVNPDYGYTF. CDR3 nucleotides: TGTGCCAGCAGCTTAGAAGTTAAAGGGGCGGTAAATCCCGACTATGGCTACACCTTC.

V usage is TRBV27 and J usage is TRBJ2-2; no reliable D call. From germline, CDR1 is MNHEY and CDR2 SMNVEV (reference sequence). There are 13 residues in the CDR3. Trimming removed 1 base from V and 5 bases from J, with 5 bases in between. Here the CDR3 reads CASSLYGTGELFF. The CDR3 DNA follows: TGTGCCAGCAGTTTATACGGTACCGGGGAGCTGTTTTTT.

The J gene is TRBJ1-6, the V gene TRBV7-2; 10 bases line up with TRBD1. CDR1 is SGHTA, CDR2 FQGNSA, per germline. Trimming took 1 base from V and 7 from J; bases not matched to a gene: 1. This CDR3 is built from 15 residues. This CDR3 reads CASSLGDRGNSPLHF. The CDR3 bases are TGTGCCAGCAGCTTAGGGGACAGGGGAAATTCACCCCTCCACTTT.

The rearrangement links TRBV3-1 (or the pseudogene TRBV3-2) to TRBJ2-3, with a weak D call TRBD2 (6 bases). This CDR3 is built from 15 residues. Germline loops: CDR1 LGHDT, CDR2 YNNKEL (reference sequence). V lost 1 base and J lost 5, with 13 bases in between. DNA for the CDR3: TGTGCCAGCAGCCAAGGAGTAGCCGGGGGAGATACGCAGTATTTT. It is translated as CASSQGVAGGDTQYF.

This chain connects TRBV10-2 to TRBJ2-7; 7 nucleotides match TRBD1. The CDR3 runs to 14 residues. Per the germline V gene, CDR1 is WSHSY and CDR2 is SAAADI. J lost 1 base, V lost 5 bases, and 5 bases had no gene match. The CDR3 DNA reads TGCGCCAGCAGTACCGGGACAGCATCCTACGAGCAGTACTTC. This sequence encodes CASSTGTASYEQYF.

The chain combines TRBV6-1 with TRBJ2-1; 10 bases fit TRBD2. The CDR3 contains 15 residues. Trimming cost V 2 bases and J 9 bases; bases outside gene matches: 7. Germline assignment: CDR1 MNHNS and CDR2 SASEGT. CDR3 nucleotides: TGTGCCAGCAGTGAACTGCCTAGCGGGAGAGGTGAGCAGTTCTTC. This encodes CASSELPSGRGEQFF.